The clone carrying this TCR beta chain was seen a handful of times. Its cognate antigen is unknown. At one boundary the junction diverges from the germline segment, which might be a read error. The TCR beta library used iRepertoire HTBI primers with Arm-PCR amplification of CDR3. A single record per CDR3 protein comes from TCRdb applying MiXCR to the multiplex PCR reads. The profile shows approximately 230,000 distinct CDR3 sequences, about 16% of them singletons. CDR3 length equals 11 residues. These data are taken from a study of regulatory T cells in long-lasting Graves disease. Study results and limitations: Accuracy may have been reduced by the small sample size.

The time point denotes: newly diagnosed GD, antithyroid drugs for less than 3 months. PBMC-extracted RNA yielded the TCR library. American Thyroid Association guidelines defined how Graves' disease was diagnosed. This sample comprised peripheral blood mononuclear cells (PBMCs), obtained at new diagnosis, from a patient treated with antithyroid drugs. This receptor was obtained from a female donor with Graves disease. This chain links TRBV12-3 or TRBV12-4 with TRBJ1-4; 9 bases are shared with TRBD1. As DNA, the CDR3 is TGTGCCAGCGACAGGGGGGAAAGACTGTTTTTT. This codes for CASDRGERLFF.